This T cell receptor beta chain is from a study of T-cell memory formation after mild COVID-19. The study's findings and limits: Among clones contracting day 15 to 85, CD4/CD8 was balanced, whereas later expanders leaned CD4+.

Germline V gives CDR1 MNHEY, CDR2 SVGAGI. Trimming cost V 8 bases and J 5 bases; bases outside gene matches: 8. The CDR3 has 14 amino acids. This clonotype showed up just a few times. Its antigen is currently unknown. In TCRdb, the 5' RACE reads were re-called with MiXCR into one record per CDR3 protein. There are hundreds of thousands of distinct CDR3 sequences in the sample; about 20% occur only once, and roughly 8.3% lies in the top ten. The sample consisted of PBMCs or a T cell subset sorted from them (not recorded which). The origin of this receptor is an adult woman who had mild COVID-19 (a few samples of this study predate the infection). Cell type and time point are not known. The V gene is TRBV6-5, the J gene TRBJ1-1; 10 bases are shared with TRBD1. Written as DNA, the CDR3 is TGTGCCAGCGGACCCTGGACAGGGGGGACTGAAGCTTTCTTT. Its translation: CASGPWTGGTEAFF.